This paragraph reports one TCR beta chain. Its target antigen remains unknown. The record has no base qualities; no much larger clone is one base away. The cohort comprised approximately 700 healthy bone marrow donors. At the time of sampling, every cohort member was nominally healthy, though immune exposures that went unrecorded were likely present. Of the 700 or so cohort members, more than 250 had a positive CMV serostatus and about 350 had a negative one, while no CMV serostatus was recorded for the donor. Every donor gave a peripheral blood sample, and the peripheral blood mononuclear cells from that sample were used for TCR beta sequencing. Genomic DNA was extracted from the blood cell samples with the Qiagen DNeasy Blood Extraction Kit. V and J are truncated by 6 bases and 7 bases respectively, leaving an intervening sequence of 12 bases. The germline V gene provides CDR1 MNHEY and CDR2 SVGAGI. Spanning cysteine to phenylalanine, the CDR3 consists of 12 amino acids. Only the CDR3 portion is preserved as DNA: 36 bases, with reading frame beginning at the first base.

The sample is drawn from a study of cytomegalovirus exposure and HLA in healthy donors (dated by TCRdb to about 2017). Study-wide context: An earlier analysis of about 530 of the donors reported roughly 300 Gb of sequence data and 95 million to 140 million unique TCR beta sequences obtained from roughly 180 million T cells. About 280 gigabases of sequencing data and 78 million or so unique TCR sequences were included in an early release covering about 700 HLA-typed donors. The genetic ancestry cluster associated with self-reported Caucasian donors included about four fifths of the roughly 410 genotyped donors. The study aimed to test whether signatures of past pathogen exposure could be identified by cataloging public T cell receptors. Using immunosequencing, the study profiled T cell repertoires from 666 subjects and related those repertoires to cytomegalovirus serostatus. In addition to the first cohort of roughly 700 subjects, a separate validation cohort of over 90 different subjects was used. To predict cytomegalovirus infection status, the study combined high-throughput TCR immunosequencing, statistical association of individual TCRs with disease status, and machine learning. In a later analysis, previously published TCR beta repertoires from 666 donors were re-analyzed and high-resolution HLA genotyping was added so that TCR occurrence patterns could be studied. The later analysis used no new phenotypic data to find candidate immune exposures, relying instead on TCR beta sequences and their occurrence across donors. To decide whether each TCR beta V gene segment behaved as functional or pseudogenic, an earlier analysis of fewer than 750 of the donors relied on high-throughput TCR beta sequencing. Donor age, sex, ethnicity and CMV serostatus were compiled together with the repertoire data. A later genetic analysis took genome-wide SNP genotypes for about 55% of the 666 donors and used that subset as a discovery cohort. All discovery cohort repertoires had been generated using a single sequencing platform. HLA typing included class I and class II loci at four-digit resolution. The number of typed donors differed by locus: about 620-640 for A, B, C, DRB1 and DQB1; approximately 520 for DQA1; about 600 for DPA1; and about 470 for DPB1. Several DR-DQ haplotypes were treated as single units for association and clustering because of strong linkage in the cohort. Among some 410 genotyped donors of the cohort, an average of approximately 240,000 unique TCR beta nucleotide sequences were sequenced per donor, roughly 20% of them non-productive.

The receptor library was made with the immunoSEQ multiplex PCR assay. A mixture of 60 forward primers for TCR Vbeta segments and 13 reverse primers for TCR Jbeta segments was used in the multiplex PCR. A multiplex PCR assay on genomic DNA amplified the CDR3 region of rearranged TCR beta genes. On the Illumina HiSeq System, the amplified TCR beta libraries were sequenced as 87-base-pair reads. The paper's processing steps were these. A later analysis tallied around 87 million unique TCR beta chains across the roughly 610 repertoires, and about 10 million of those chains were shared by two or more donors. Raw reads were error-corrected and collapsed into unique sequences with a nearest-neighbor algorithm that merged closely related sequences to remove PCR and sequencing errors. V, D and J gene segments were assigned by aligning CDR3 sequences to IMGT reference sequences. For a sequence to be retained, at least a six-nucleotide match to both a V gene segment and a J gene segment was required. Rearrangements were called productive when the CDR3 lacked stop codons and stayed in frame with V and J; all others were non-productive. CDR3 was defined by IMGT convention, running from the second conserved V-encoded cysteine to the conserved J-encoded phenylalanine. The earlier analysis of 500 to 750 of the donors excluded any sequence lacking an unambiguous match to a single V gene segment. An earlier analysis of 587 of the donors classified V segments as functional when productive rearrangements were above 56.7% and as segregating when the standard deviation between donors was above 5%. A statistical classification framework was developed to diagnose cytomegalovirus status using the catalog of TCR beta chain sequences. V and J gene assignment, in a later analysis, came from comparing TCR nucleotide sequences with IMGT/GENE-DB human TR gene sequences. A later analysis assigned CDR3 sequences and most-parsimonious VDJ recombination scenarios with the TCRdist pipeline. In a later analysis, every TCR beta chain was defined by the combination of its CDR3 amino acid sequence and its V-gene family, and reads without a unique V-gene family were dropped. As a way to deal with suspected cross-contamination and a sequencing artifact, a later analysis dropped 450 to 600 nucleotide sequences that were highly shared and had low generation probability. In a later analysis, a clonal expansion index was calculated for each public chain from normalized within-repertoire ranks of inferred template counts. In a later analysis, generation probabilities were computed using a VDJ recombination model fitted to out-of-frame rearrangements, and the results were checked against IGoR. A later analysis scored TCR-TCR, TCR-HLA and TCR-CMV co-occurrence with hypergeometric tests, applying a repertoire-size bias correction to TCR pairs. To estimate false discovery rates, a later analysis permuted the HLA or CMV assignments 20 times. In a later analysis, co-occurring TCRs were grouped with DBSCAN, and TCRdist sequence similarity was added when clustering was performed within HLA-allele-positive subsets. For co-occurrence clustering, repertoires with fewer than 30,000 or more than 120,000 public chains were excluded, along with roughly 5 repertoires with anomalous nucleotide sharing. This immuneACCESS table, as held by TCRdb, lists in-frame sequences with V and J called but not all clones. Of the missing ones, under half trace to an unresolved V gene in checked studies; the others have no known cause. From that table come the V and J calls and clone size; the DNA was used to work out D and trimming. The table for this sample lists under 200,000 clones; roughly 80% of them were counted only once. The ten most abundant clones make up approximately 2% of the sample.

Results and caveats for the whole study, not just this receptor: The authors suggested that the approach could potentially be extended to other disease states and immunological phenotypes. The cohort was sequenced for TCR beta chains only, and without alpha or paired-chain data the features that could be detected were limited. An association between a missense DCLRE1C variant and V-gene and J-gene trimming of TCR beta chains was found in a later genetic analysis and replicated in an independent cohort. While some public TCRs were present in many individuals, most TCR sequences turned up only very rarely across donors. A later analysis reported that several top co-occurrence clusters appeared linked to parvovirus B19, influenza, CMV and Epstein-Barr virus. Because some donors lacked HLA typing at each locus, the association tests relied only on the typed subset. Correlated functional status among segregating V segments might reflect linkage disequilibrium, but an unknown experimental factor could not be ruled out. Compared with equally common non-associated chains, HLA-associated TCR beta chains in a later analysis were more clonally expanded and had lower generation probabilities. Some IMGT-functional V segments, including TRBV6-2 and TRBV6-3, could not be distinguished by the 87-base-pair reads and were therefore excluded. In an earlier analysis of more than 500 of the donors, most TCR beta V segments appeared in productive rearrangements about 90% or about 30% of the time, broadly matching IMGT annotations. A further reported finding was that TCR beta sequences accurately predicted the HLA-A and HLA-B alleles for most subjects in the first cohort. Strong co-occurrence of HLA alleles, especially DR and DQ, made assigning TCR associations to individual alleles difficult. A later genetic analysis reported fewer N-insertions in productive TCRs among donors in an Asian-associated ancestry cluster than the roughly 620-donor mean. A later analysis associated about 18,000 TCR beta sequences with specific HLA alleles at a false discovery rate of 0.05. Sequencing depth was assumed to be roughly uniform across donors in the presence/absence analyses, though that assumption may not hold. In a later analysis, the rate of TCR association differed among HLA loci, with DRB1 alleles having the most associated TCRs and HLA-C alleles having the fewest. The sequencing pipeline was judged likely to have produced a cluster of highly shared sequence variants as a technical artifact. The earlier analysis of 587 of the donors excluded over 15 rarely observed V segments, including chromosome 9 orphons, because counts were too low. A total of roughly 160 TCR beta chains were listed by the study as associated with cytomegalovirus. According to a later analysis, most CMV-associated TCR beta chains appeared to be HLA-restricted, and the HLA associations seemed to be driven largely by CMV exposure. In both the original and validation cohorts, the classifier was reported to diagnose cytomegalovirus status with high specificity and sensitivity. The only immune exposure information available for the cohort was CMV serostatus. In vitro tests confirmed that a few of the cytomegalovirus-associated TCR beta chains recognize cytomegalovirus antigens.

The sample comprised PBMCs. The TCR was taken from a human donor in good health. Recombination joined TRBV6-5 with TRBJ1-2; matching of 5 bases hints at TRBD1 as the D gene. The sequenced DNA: TGTGCCAGCAGCCGGGGGGGAGGTGGCTACACCTTC. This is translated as CASSRGGGGYTF.